This TCR beta chain was documented in a study of beta chain features in type 1 diabetes. As for the study in general: Regarding age, gender and cell yields, patients proved similar to healthy donors. Study-wide results and limits: Patients with Type 1 diabetes showed moderately but significantly shorter TCRB CDR3s in all four CD4+ subsets.

Remarks on this clone: What it binds is not known.

By way of CD45RO/CCR7/CD25/CD127/CD95/CD27, the CD4+ regulatory, stem cell-like memory, central memory and naive cells were sorted. Expressed TCRB transcripts were sequenced, since all the RNA that had been isolated was reverse transcribed. Assay: immunoSEQ multiplex PCR; the TCRdb copy retains only in-frame clones and omits some. The table includes 500,000 to 850,000 clones, over 12% detected once. Germline CDR1 SGHRS, CDR2 YFSETQ. With V trimmed by 4 bases and J by 2 bases, 8 bases remained unmatched. The CDR3 sequence is 16 residues long. Specimen: naive CD4+ T cells from blood. This chain uses TRBV5-1 with TRBJ2-3; 9 bases are shared with TRBD1. The TCR originated in a man younger than 35 with type 1 diabetes. CDR3 sequence reads: CASSRGQGYTTDTQYF. CDR3 nucleotides: TGCGCCAGCAGCCGGGGACAGGGTTACACCACAGATACGCAGTATTTT.